These 27 T cell receptor beta chains originate from one sample sequenced in a study of T cell responses to AZD1222 COVID-19 vaccine. The method was immunoSEQ multiplex PCR; TCRdb's version includes in-frame clones alone and lacks a portion of them. This sample has 130,000 to 150,000 clones, with just over 90% found just once. This material consisted of peripheral blood, taken on day 0 of MenACWY control vaccination. The source of these receptors is an adult in good health.

The V and J genes are TRBV11-2 and TRBJ1-2; 8 bases are shared with TRBD1. The CDR3 totals 16 residues. Losses at the gene ends were 3 bases for V and 13 bases for J; bases not matched to a gene: 19. CDR1 and CDR2 from the germline V gene are SGHAT and FQNNGV. The CDR3 nucleotides are TGTGCCAGCAGCTTGGGGAATATTGGGGGGACAGGCAACGGCACCTTC. Residues: CASSLGNIGGTGNGTF.

The sample holds a few counts of this clone. This chain connects TRBV6-4 to TRBJ1-2; 7 bases are a match to TRBD1. CDR1 and CDR2 from the germline V gene are MRHNA and SNTAGT. This CDR3 is 15 amino acids long. V dropped 5 bases and J dropped 4; count of bases not matched to a gene: 10. CDR3 residues: CASSWDTTGRYGYTF. The CDR3 DNA reads TGTGCCAGCAGTTGGGACACGACAGGGCGCTATGGCTACACCTTC.

The rearrangement links TRBV7-2 to TRBJ1-3; 12 bases map to TRBD1. This CDR3 has 19 amino acids. The germline CDR1 and CDR2 sequences are SGHTA and FQGNSA. The trim removed 0 bases at V and 0 bases at J, leaving 6 bases unmatched. CDR3 bases: TGTGCCAGCAGCTTAGCGTGGGGACAGGGGGCACGCTCTGGAAACACCATATATTTT. Amino acid sequence: CASSLAWGQGARSGNTIYF.

The gene calls are TRBV30 and TRBJ1-6; the match to TRBD1 covers 8 bases. This CDR3 spans 15 amino acids. Germline assignment: CDR1 GTSNPN and CDR2 SVGIG (reference sequence). Trimming at V came to 3 bases and at J to 9 bases, leaving 10 bases not matched to a gene. The CDR3 region has the DNA TGTGCCTGGAGGCTAACTACAGGGGGAGGTTCACCCCTCCACTTT. Protein product: CAWRLTTGGGSPLHF.

The chain joins TRBV6-2 or TRBV6-3 to TRBJ2-2; 7 nucleotides line up with TRBD1. Germline CDR1 reads MNHEY; CDR2 reads SVGEGT. V lost 4 bases and J lost 6; bases outside the gene matches: 5. The CDR3 spans 14 residues. The CDR3 region is CASSFPGGAGELFF. The CDR3, as DNA: TGTGCCAGCAGTTTTCCAGGGGGTGCCGGGGAGCTGTTTTTT.

The chain couples TRBV5-1 to TRBJ1-2; weak D call: TRBD1 (5 bases). The germline CDR1 and CDR2 sequences are SGHRS and YFSETQ. Trimming left V 4 bases short and J 6 bases short, with 13 bases between. The CDR3 extends over 13 amino acids. This CDR3 reads CASSPGGADGYTF. The CDR3 nucleotides are TGCGCCAGCAGCCCAGGCGGGGCGGATGGCTACACCTTC.

This clone was counted once. The V gene is TRBV4-2, the J gene TRBJ2-1; D not certain. The ends were cut back, 0 bases at V and 4 bases at J, with 10 bases in the middle. The CDR3 runs to 15 residues. Germline V gene data show CDR1 as LGHNA and CDR2 as YNFKEQ. The CDR3 here is CASSQEVGQYNEQFF. The CDR3 DNA reads as TGTGCCAGCAGCCAAGAAGTCGGGCAATACAATGAGCAGTTCTTC.

This chain joins TRBV19 and TRBJ1-1; 7 bases match TRBD1. In germline, CDR1 is LNHDA, CDR2 SQIVND (reference sequence). V shed 4 bases and J 1 base; nucleotides not matched to a gene: 3. CDR3 length equals 14 residues. CDR3 DNA: TGTGCCAGTAGTAGTAGGACAGGGAACACTGAAGCTTTCTTT. This codes for CASSSRTGNTEAFF.

Judged by abundance, this clone is medium-sized. The V and J genes are TRBV19 and TRBJ1-5; the match to TRBD1 covers 9 bases. Germline V gene data show CDR1 as LNHDA and CDR2 as SQIVND (reference sequence). The CDR3 covers 14 residues. V was pared by 6 bases and J by 6 bases, with 6 bases of the junction left unmatched. CDR3: CASRRDRGSQPQHF. The CDR3 DNA follows: TGTGCCAGTAGAAGAGACAGGGGGTCTCAGCCCCAGCATTTT.

The chain has TRBV27 and TRBJ2-7, with 11 bases that match TRBD2. The V segment lost 6 bases and the J segment 0 bases; nucleotides outside the gene matches: 4. This CDR3 comprises 15 residues. CDR1 and CDR2 (germline): MNHEY, SMNVEV (reference sequence). CDR3 residues: CASRISGRASYEQYF. The CDR3 DNA is TGTGCCAGCAGAATTAGCGGGAGGGCCTCCTACGAGCAGTACTTC.

The chain employs TRBV11-2 and TRBJ2-3; TRBD2 matches 8 bases. The CDR3 covers 15 residues. Trimming at V came to 0 bases and at J to 2 bases, leaving 1 base not matched to a gene. Germline loops: CDR1 SGHAT, CDR2 FQNNGV. The CDR3 loop reads CASSLDGRATDTQYF. CDR3 DNA: TGTGCCAGCAGCTTAGACGGGAGGGCCACAGATACGCAGTATTTT.

The chain is built from TRBV11-3 and TRBJ2-2; no definite D call. Germline V gives CDR1 SGHNT, CDR2 YENEEA. The CDR3 covers 14 residues. V lost 5 bases, J lost 4 bases, and 11 bases lay in between. CDR3 DNA: TGTGCCAGCAGCCCGCAGGCTACCACCGGGGAGCTGTTTTTT. Translation gives CASSPQATTGELFF.

The chain is built from TRBV6-5 and TRBJ2-7, with TRBD2 identical over 7 bases. The trim removed 9 bases at V and 0 bases at J, leaving 8 bases unmatched. Germline CDR1 reads MNHEY; CDR2 reads SVGAGI. The CDR3 runs 14 residues. The CDR3 DNA reads TGTGCCAGTGGGGGGGTACATCGCTCCTACGAGCAGTACTTC. It codes for CASGGVHRSYEQYF.

The chain recombines TRBV5-1 with TRBJ2-3; TRBD1 matches at 10 bases. The CDR3 totals 14 residues. CDR1 and CDR2 (germline): SGHRS, YFSETQ. The ends lost 3 bases at V and 5 bases at J; junction bases unmatched: 3. As DNA, the CDR3 is TGCGCCAGCAGCTATGACAGGGGGCGAGATACGCAGTATTTT. Its protein product is CASSYDRGRDTQYF.

The V call is TRBV10-1, the J call TRBJ2-5, with TRBD2 matching 9 bases. The CDR3 spans 15 residues. Germline V gene lookup returns CDR1 WNHNN and CDR2 SYGVQD (reference sequence). V was pared by 4 bases and J by 4 bases, with 7 bases of the junction left unmatched. As DNA, the CDR3 is TGCGCCAGCAGTGCCAGTGGAGCGGGGGGAGAGACCCAGTACTTC. Translation: CASSASGAGGETQYF.

This chain uses TRBV30 with TRBJ2-5; D remains ambiguous. This CDR3 spans 13 amino acids. Per germline, CDR1 GTSNPN and CDR2 SVGIG (reference sequence). V was shortened by 0 bases and J by 5 bases, with 10 bases between the two germline ends. The CDR3 nucleotides are TGTGCCTGGAGTGTACGGCGGCGGGAGACCCAGTACTTC. Its protein product is CAWSVRRRETQYF.

The CDR3, as DNA: TGTGCCAGCAGCCGCCTACTAGAGGCAGATGAGCAGTTCTTC. Amino acid sequence: CASSRLLEADEQFF. This chain joins TRBV4-2 and TRBJ2-1; tentative D call: TRBD2 (5 bases). The germline CDR1 and CDR2 sequences are LGHNA and YNFKEQ. V gave up 4 bases and J gave up 8 bases, with 15 bases separating them. CDR3 length equals 14 residues.

This chain joins TRBV5-5 and TRBJ2-4; 9 positions match TRBD2. The V gene's germline CDR1 is SGHKS and CDR2 YYEKEE (reference sequence). J gave up 7 bases and V 0 bases, and 2 bases lay outside the gene matches. The CDR3 totals 14 residues. The chain's CDR3 is CASSLGGRENIQYF. DNA for the CDR3: TGTGCCAGCAGCTTGGGCGGGAGGGAGAACATTCAGTACTTC.

The chain is built from TRBV11-3 and TRBJ2-7, with TRBD1 matching over 7 bases. The CDR3 totals 14 residues. Trimming at V came to 5 bases and at J to 4 bases, leaving 8 bases not matched to a gene. From germline, CDR1 is SGHNT and CDR2 YENEEA. The CDR3 is CASSLRDRDYEQYF. CDR3 in DNA: TGTGCCAGCAGCCTCCGGGACAGAGATTACGAGCAGTACTTC.

V usage is TRBV30 and J usage is TRBJ1-2; the match to TRBD1 covers 8 bases. The CDR3 has 13 amino acids. Germline V CDR1 and CDR2: GTSNPN, SVGIG (reference sequence). V shed 3 bases and J 6 bases; nucleotides not matched to a gene: 6. CDR3 protein: CAWSADRGDGYTF. The CDR3 DNA reads TGTGCCTGGAGCGCCGACAGGGGTGATGGCTACACCTTC. Supplemented by reference TRBV30 and TRBJ1-2, the full variable domain reads SQTIHQWPATLVQPVGSPLSLECTVEGTSNPNLYWYRQAAGRGLQLLFYSVGIGQISSEVPQNLSASRPQDRQFILSSKKLLLSDSGFYLCAWSADRGDGYTFGSGTRLTVV.

This clone was found once. This chain joins TRBV7-9 and TRBJ2-1, with D possibly matching TRBD2 (5 bases). V lost 6 bases to trimming and J lost 16 bases, with 19 bases between them. There are 12 residues in the CDR3. Germline V CDR1 and CDR2: SEHNR, FQNEAQ (reference sequence). The CDR3 region has the DNA TGTGCCAGCAGTTCAGGTAGCGTACCCGACTTCTTC. Protein: CASSSGSVPDFF.

This chain links TRBV7-9 with TRBJ2-1; TRBD1 is a possible D gene (5 bases). The CDR3 has 17 amino acids. The germline V gene has CDR1 SEHNR and CDR2 FQNEAQ (reference sequence). Trimming stripped 9 bases from V and 0 bases from J, with 21 bases between. The CDR3 nucleotides are TGTGCCAGAGGCGCCTTGGTGACCGACAGCTCCTACAATGAGCAGTTCTTC. Its translation: CARGALVTDSSYNEQFF.

CDR3 amino acids: CASSLWGLQETQYF. The CDR3 region has the DNA TGCGCCAGCAGCTTGTGGGGGCTACAAGAGACCCAGTACTTC. The chain joins TRBV5-1 to TRBJ2-5, with TRBD1 as a possible D gene (6 bases). CDR1 SGHRS and CDR2 YFSETQ come from the germline V gene. V was shortened by 1 base and J by 2 bases, with 9 bases between the two germline ends. There are 14 residues in the CDR3. The full variable domain, rest sourced from reference TRBV5-1 and TRBJ2-5, is KAGVTQTPRYLIKTRGQQVTLSCSPISGHRSVSWYQQTPGQGLQFLFEYFSETQRNKGNFPGRFSGRQFSNSRSEMNVSTLELGDSALYLCASSLWGLQETQYFGPGTRLLVL.

This clone was detected once. This chain joins TRBV10-1 and TRBJ2-2, with no clear D. This CDR3 comprises 14 residues. Germline CDR1 is WNHNN and CDR2 is SYGVQD (reference sequence). Trimming removed 5 bases from V and 1 base from J, with 8 bases in between. CDR3 DNA sequence: TGCGCCAGCAGTCCCGGAGTGAACACCGGGGAGCTGTTTTTT. Residues: CASSPGVNTGELFF.

This clone has more than one count but fewer than ten. This rearrangement joins TRBV19 to TRBJ1-4, with D possibly being TRBD1 (5 bases). This CDR3 is 14 amino acids long. With 5 bases removed from V and 8 bases from J, the gap between germline ends came to 15 bases. Germline V gene lookup returns CDR1 LNHDA and CDR2 SQIVND (reference sequence). The CDR3 region has the DNA TGTGCCAGTAGTGGACCGGGGGGTGCGGAAAAACTGTTTTTT. Encoded protein: CASSGPGGAEKLFF.

This clone came up once. The genes are TRBV30 and TRBJ2-7; unclear D gene. V was clipped by 1 base and J by 1 base, with 5 bases between them. This CDR3 comprises 12 residues. Looked up from germline, CDR1 is GTSNPN and CDR2 is SVGIG (reference sequence). The CDR3 DNA sequence: TGTGCCTGGAGTGAAAGGTCCTACGAGCAGTACTTC. This codes for CAWSERSYEQYF.

CDR3 bases: TGTGCCAGCAGCCTAGGGCAGGGCGGAAGCAATCAGCCCCAGCATTTT. Its protein product is CASSLGQGGSNQPQHF. The V call is TRBV7-2, the J call TRBJ1-5, with a possible D match to TRBD1 (5 bases). Germline assignment: CDR1 SGHTA and CDR2 FQGNSA. Trimming stripped 5 bases from V and 1 base from J, with 15 bases between. CDR3 length: 16 residues.